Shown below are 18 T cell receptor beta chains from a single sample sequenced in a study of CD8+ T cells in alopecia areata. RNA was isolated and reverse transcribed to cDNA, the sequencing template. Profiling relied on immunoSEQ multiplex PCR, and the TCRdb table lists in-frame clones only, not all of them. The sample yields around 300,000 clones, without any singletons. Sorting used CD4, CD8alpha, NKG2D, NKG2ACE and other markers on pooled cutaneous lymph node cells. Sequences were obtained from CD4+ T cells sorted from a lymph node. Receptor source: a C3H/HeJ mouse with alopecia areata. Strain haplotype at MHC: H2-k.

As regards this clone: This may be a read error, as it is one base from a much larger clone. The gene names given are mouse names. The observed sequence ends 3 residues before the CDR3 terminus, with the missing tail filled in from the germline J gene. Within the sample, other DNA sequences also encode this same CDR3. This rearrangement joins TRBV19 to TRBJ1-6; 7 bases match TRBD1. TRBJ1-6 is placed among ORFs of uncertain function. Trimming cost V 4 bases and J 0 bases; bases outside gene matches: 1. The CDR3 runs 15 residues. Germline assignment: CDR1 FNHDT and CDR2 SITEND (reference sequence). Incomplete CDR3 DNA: TGTGCCAGCAGTCGGGACAGTTCCTATAATTCGCCC. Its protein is CASSRDSSYNSP. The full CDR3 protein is CASSRDSSYNSPLYF.

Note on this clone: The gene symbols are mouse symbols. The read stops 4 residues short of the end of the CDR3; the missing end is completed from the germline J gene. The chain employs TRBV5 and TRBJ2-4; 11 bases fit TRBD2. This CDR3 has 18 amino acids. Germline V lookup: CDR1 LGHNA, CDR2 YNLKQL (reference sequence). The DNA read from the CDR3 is TGTGCCAGCAGCCAAGTACCGGACTGGGGGGCTCCCATGAAC. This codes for CASSQVPDWGAPMN. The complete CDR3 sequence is CASSQVPDWGAPMNTLYF.

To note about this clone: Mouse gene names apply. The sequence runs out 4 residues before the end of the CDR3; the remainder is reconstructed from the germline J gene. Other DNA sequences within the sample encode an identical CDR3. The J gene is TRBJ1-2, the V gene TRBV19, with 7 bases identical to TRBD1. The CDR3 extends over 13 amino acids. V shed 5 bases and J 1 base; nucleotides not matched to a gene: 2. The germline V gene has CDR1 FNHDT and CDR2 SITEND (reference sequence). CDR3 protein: CASRDRKNSDYTF. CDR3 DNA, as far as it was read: TGTGCCAGCAGGGACAGGAAAAACTCC.

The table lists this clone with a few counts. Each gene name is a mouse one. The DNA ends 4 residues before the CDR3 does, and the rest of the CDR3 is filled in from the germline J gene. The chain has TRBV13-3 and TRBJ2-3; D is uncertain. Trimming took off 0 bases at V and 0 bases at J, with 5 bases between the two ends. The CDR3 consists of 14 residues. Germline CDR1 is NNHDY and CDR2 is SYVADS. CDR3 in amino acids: CASSDGSSAETLYF. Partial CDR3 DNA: TGTGCCAGCAGTGATGGCAGTAGTGCAGAA.

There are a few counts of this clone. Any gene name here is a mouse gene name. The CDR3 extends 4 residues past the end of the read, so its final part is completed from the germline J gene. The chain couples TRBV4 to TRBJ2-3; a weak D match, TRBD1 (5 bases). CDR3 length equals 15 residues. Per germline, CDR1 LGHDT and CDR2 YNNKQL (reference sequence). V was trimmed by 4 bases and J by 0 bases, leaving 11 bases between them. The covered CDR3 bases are TGTGCCAGCAGCTCTCGGACAACTAGTGCAGAA. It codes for CASSSRTTSAE. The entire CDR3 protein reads CASSSRTTSAETLYF. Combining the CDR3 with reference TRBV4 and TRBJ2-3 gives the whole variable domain ETAVFQTPNYHVTQVGNEVSFNCKQTLGHDTMYWYKQDSKKLLKIMFSYNNKQLIVNETVPRRFSPQSSDKAHLNLRIKSVEPEDSAVYLCASSSRTTSAETLYFGSGTRLTVL.

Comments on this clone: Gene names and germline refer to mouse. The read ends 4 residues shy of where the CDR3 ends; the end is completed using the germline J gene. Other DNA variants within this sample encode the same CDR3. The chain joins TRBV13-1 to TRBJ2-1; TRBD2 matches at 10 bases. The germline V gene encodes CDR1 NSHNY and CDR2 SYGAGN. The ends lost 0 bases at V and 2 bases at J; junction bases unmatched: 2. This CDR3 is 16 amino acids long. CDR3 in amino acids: CASSDALGGDYAEQFF. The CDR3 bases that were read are TGTGCCAGCAGTGATGCACTGGGGGGGGACTATGCT.

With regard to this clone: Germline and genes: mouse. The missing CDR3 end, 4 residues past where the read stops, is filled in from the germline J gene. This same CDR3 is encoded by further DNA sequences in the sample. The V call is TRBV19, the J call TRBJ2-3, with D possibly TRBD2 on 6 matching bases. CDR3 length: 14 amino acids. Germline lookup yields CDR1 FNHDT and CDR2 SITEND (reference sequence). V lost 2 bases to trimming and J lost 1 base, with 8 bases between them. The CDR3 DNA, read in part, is TGTGCCAGCAGTATCCCTGGGGGTGCAGAA. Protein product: CASSIPGGAE. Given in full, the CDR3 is CASSIPGGAETLYF.

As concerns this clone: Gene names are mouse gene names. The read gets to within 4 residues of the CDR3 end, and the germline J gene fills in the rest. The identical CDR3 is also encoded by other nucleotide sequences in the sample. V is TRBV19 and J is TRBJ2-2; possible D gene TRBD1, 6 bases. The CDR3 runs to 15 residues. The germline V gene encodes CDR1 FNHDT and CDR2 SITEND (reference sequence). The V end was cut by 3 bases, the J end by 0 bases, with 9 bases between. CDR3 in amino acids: CASSRGGANTGQLYF. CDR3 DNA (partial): TGTGCCAGCAGTAGAGGGGGTGCAAACACCGGG.

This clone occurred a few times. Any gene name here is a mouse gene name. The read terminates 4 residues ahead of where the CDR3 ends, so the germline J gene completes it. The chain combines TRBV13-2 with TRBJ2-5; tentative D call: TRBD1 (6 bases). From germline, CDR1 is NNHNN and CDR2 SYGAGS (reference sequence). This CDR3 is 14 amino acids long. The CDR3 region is CASGDAARGDTQYF. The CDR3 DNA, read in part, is TGTGCCAGCGGTGATGCTGCCAGGGGAGAC.

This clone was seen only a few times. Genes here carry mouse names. The CDR3 sequence is CASTDRDTEVFF. CDR3 bases read: TGTGCCAGCACAGACAGGGACACA. The chain has TRBV13-1 and TRBJ1-1, with 7 bases that match TRBD1. The CDR3 extends 4 residues past the end of the read, so its final part is completed from the germline J gene. CDR1 is NSHNY, CDR2 SYGAGN, per germline. CDR3 length: 12 residues. V lost 6 bases and J lost 3; bases outside the gene matches: 2.

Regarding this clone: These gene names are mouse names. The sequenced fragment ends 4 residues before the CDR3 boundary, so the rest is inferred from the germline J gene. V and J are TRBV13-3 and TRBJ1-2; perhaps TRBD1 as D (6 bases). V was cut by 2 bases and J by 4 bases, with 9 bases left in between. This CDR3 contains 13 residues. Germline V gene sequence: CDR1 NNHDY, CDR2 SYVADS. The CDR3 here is CASSDQDSSDYTF. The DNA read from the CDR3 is TGTGCCAGCAGTGACCAGGACAGCTCC.

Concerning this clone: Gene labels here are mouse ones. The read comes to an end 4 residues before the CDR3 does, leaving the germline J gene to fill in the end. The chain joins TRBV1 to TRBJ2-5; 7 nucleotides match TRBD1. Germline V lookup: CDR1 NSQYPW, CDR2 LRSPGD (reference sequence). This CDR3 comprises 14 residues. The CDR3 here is CTCSAVGQKDTQYF. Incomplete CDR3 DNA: TGCACCTGCAGTGCAGTGGGACAGAAAGAC.

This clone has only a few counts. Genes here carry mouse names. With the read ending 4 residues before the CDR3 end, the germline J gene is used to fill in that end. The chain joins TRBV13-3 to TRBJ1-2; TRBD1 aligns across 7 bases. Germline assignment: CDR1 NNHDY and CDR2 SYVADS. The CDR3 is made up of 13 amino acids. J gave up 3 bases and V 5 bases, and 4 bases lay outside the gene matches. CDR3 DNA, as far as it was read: TGTGCCAGCAGACAGGGGTGGGACTCC. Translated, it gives CASRQGWDS. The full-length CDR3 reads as CASRQGWDSDYTF.

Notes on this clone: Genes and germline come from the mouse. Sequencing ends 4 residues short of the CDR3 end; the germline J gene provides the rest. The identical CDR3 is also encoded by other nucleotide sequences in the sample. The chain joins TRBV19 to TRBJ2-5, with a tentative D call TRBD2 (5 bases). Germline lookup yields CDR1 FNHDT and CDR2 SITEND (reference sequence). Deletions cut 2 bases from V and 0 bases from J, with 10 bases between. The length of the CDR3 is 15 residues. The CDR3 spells CASSMGGLNQDTQYF. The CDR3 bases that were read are TGTGCCAGCAGTATGGGAGGACTTAACCAAGAC. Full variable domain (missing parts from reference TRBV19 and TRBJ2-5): GGIITQTPKFLIGQEGQKLTLKCQQNFNHDTMYWYRQDSGKGLRLIYYSITENDLQKGDLSEGYDASREKKSSFSLTVTSAQKNEMAVFLCASSMGGLNQDTQYFGPGTRLLVL.

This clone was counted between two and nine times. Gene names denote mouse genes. This CDR3 is CASSTTGGGNTGQLYF. The sequenced CDR3 bases are TGTGCCAGCAGTACGACTGGGGGGGGAAACACCGGG. The chain couples TRBV13-1 to TRBJ2-2, with 11 bases that match TRBD2. The read ends 4 residues shy of where the CDR3 ends; the end is completed using the germline J gene. This CDR3 spans 16 amino acids. V dropped 4 bases and J dropped 1; count of bases not matched to a gene: 3. The germline V gene encodes CDR1 NSHNY and CDR2 SYGAGN.

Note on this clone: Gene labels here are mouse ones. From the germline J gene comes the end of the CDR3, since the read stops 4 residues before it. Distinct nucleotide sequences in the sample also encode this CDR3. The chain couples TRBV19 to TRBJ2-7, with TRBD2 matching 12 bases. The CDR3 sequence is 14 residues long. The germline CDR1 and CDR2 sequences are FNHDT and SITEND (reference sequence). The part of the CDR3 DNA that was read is TGTGCCAGCAGTTCGGACTGGGGGGGGTAT. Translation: CASSSDWGGY. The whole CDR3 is CASSSDWGGYEQYF.

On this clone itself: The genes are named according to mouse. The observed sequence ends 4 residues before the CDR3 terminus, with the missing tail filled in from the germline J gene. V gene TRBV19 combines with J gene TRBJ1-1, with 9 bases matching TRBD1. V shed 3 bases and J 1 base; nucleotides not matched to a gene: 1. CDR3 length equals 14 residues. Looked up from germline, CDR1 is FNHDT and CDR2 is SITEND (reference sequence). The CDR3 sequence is CASSKGQGNTEVFF. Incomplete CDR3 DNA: TGTGCCAGCAGTAAGGGACAGGGGAACACA.

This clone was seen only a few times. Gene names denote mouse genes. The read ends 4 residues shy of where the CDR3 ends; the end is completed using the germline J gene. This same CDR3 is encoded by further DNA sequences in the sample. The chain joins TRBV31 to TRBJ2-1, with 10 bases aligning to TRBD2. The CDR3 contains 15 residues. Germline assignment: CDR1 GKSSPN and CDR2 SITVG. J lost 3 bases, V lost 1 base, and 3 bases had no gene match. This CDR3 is CAWSPGLGVYAEQFF. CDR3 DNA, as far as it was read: TGTGCCTGGAGTCCCGGACTGGGGGTCTATGCT.